This passage covers 19 T cell receptor beta chains from one sample sequenced in a study of chemoradiotherapy in HPV16-positive cancers (dated by TCRdb to the early 2020s). The method was the immunoSEQ multiplex PCR assay. As stored in TCRdb, this immuneACCESS dataset retains in-frame rearrangements with V and J assigned. A fraction of the clones does not appear; measured against another copy, unresolved V genes explain less than half of the discrepancy, and the remainder lacks a known reason. In all, the sample holds 40,000 to 60,000 clones, and more than 75% of those were seen once. Less than 3.5% of the sample rests with the top ten. The sample in question was blood, obtained from a patient who underwent chemoradiotherapy. The receptors stem from a human donor with HPV-associated anogenital cancer.

The chain joins TRBV9 to TRBJ2-7; 11 bases align to TRBD2. CDR3 size: 15 residues. With V trimmed by 0 bases and J by 2 bases, 1 base remained unmatched. CDR1 and CDR2 from the germline V gene are SGDLS and YYNGEE. This CDR3 is CASSVATSGTYEQYF. CDR3 nucleotide sequence: TGTGCCAGCAGCGTAGCGACTAGCGGGACCTACGAGCAGTACTTC.

The table lists this clone with a count of one. This chain uses TRBV18 with TRBJ1-1; 7 bases are shared with TRBD1. With 2 bases clipped from V and 7 bases from J, the junction kept 7 bases outside the gene matches. Germline V gene data show CDR1 as KGHSH and CDR2 as LQKENI. This CDR3 has 14 residues. In nucleotides, the CDR3 is TGTGCCAGCTCACCATTGGAACAGGGGAATGAAGCTTTCTTT. Protein sequence: CASSPLEQGNEAFF.

This chain links TRBV7-2 with TRBJ2-7; possibly TRBD2 for D (6 bases). With 6 bases removed from V and 2 bases from J, the gap between germline ends came to 14 bases. The CDR3 extends over 14 amino acids. Germline V CDR1 and CDR2: SGHTA, FQGNSA. In nucleotides, the CDR3 is TGTGCCAGCAGGCGAGAGGAGGGTACCTACGAGCAGTACTTC. It codes for CASRREEGTYEQYF.

The gene calls are TRBV6-1 and TRBJ2-5, with a weak D call TRBD1 (6 bases). V lost 8 bases, J lost 0 bases, and 13 bases lay in between. CDR1 and CDR2 (germline): MNHNS, SASEGT. This CDR3 comprises 14 residues. CDR3 DNA: TGTGCCAGCGGATGGGACATCTACCAAGAGACCCAGTACTTC. Its translation: CASGWDIYQETQYF.

This clone was seen a single time. The rearrangement joins TRBV5-5 to TRBJ2-7; 12 bases fit TRBD2. CDR3 length equals 15 residues. The germline V gene encodes CDR1 SGHKS and CDR2 YYEKEE (reference sequence). V was pared by 4 bases and J by 6 bases, with 8 bases of the junction left unmatched. CDR3 protein: CASSPSTSGSVEQYF. CDR3 sequence (DNA): TGTGCCAGCAGCCCTTCGACTAGCGGGAGCGTCGAGCAGTACTTC.

The genes are TRBV11-2 and TRBJ1-1; 9 bases map to TRBD1. Trimming cost V 5 bases and J 4 bases; bases outside gene matches: 8. The CDR3 runs 15 residues. CDR1 and CDR2 (germline): SGHAT, FQNNGV. The CDR3 region has the DNA TGTGCCAGCAGCCAGACAGGGGGTAGGGGCACTGAAGCTTTCTTT. Translated, it gives CASSQTGGRGTEAFF.

This clone was seen a single time. This chain connects TRBV19 to TRBJ2-3; 10 bases fit TRBD1. Germline trimming cut 5 bases from V and 4 bases from J; bases unmatched to any gene: 6. The germline gives CDR1 LNHDA, CDR2 SQIVND (reference sequence). This CDR3 comprises 15 residues. CDR3: CASSPRTGGPDTQYF. CDR3 bases: TGTGCCAGTAGTCCCCGGACAGGGGGGCCAGATACGCAGTATTTT.

The chain recombines TRBV2 with TRBJ2-1; a possible D gene is TRBD2 (6 bases). Germline assignment: CDR1 SNHLY and CDR2 FYNNEI. The V end was cut by 5 bases, the J end by 4 bases, with 30 bases between. This CDR3 spans 20 amino acids. CDR3: CASSNKTLSVGLGGYNEQFF. The CDR3 bases are TGTGCCAGCAGTAATAAAACCCTAAGCGTGGGACTTGGGGGTTACAATGAGCAGTTCTTC. Full variable domain (remainder filled in from reference TRBV2 and TRBJ2-1): EPEVTQTPSHQVTQMGQEVILRCVPISNHLYFYWYRQILGQKVEFLVSFYNNEISEKSEIFDDQFSVERPDGSNFTLKIRSTKLEDSAMYFCASSNKTLSVGLGGYNEQFFGPGTRLTVL.

This clone came up once. The V and J genes are TRBV7-2 and TRBJ1-1, with D unresolved. CDR3 size: 12 residues. V was pared by 5 bases and J by 10 bases, with 14 bases between. The germline V gene encodes CDR1 SGHTA and CDR2 FQGNSA. The CDR3, as DNA: TGTGCCAGCAGCCCAGGAAGTTTCGGAGCTTTCTTT. Its translation: CASSPGSFGAFF.

V usage is TRBV6-5 and J usage is TRBJ2-7; TRBD2 might be the D (5 bases). The CDR3 has 13 residues. The ends were cut back, 4 bases at V and 6 bases at J, with 13 bases in the middle. Germline assignment: CDR1 MNHEY and CDR2 SVGAGI. The CDR3 loop is CASSSGLSFEQYF. The DNA for the CDR3 is TGTGCCAGCAGTTCCGGACTCTCTTTCGAGCAGTACTTC.

The chain employs TRBV6-5 and TRBJ2-3, with TRBD2 identical over 7 bases. V lost 2 bases and J lost 6; bases outside the gene matches: 8. Germline V gene lookup returns CDR1 MNHEY and CDR2 SVGAGI. The CDR3 consists of 15 residues. The chain's CDR3 is CASSYGRDGGDTQYF. CDR3 in DNA: TGTGCCAGCAGTTACGGCCGGGACGGGGGGGATACGCAGTATTTT.

This clone occurred once. The gene calls are TRBV19 and TRBJ1-5; a possible D gene is TRBD1 (5 bases). Germline CDR1 and CDR2: LNHDA and SQIVND (reference sequence). The CDR3 spans 14 residues. With 5 bases removed from V and 4 bases from J, the gap between germline ends came to 12 bases. CDR3 sequence reads: CASSAGGLNQPQHF. For the CDR3, the DNA is TGTGCCAGTAGTGCGGGGGGGTTAAATCAGCCCCAGCATTTT.

The rearrangement uses TRBV6-6 and TRBJ2-5; D is possibly TRBD1 (6 bases). This CDR3 has 15 amino acids. Deletions cut 4 bases from V and 2 bases from J, with 14 bases between. CDR1 is MNHNY and CDR2 is SVGAGI in the germline V gene (reference sequence). The CDR3 DNA follows: TGTGCCAGCAGTTTGCTACAGGGACGTCAAGAGACCCAGTACTTC. Translating gives CASSLLQGRQETQYF.

The rearrangement uses TRBV30 and TRBJ2-5; TRBD1 aligns across 9 bases. V lost 8 bases and J lost 5; bases outside the gene matches: 3. In germline, CDR1 is GTSNPN, CDR2 SVGIG (reference sequence). The CDR3 length is 11 residues. The CDR3: CAGGQGETQYF. The CDR3 region has the DNA TGTGCCGGGGGACAGGGCGAGACCCAGTACTTC.

The V call is TRBV19, the J call TRBJ2-5; 12 bases fit TRBD2. This CDR3 contains 14 residues. V lost 5 bases and J lost 5; bases outside the gene matches: 3. Germline V gives CDR1 LNHDA, CDR2 SQIVND (reference sequence). CDR3 loop: CASSPLAGGETQYF. In DNA, the CDR3 is TGTGCCAGTAGTCCCCTAGCGGGGGGGGAGACCCAGTACTTC.

The chain employs TRBV10-3 and TRBJ2-5, with a weak D call TRBD1 (5 bases). This CDR3 is 12 amino acids long. Per germline, CDR1 ENHRY and CDR2 SYGVKD. Here the CDR3 reads CAISEAGETQYF. CDR3 nucleotides: TGTGCGATAAGTGAGGCAGGGGAGACCCAGTACTTC.

Concerning this clone itself: Relative to the germline gene, one junction end is altered; a read error may explain this. This chain connects TRBV9 to TRBJ1-5; D not certain. The germline V gene encodes CDR1 SGDLS and CDR2 YYNGEE. The CDR3 has 17 residues. The CDR3 protein is CATPAGEYQYSYQPQHF. The CDR3 DNA follows: TGTGCCACCCCAGCGGGAGAGTACCAGTATAGCTATCAGCCCCAGCATTTT.

The gene calls are TRBV30 and TRBJ1-2; 9 positions agree with TRBD1. With 5 bases clipped from V and 7 bases from J, the junction kept 11 bases outside the gene matches. CDR1 and CDR2 from the germline V gene are GTSNPN and SVGIG (reference sequence). The CDR3 totals 14 residues. DNA of the CDR3: TGTGCCTGGGAAGTCTTGGGACAGGGAGCTGGCTACACCTTC. Protein sequence: CAWEVLGQGAGYTF.

V is TRBV11-1 and J is TRBJ2-1, with D tentatively TRBD1 or TRBD2 (5 bases each). The CDR3 has 15 amino acids. The V gene's germline CDR1 is SGHAT and CDR2 FQDESV (reference sequence). V gave up 0 bases and J gave up 1 base, with 7 bases separating them. CDR3 nucleotide sequence: TGTGCCAGCAGCTTAGCGGGGGATTCCTACAATGAGCAGTTCTTC. Translating gives CASSLAGDSYNEQFF.